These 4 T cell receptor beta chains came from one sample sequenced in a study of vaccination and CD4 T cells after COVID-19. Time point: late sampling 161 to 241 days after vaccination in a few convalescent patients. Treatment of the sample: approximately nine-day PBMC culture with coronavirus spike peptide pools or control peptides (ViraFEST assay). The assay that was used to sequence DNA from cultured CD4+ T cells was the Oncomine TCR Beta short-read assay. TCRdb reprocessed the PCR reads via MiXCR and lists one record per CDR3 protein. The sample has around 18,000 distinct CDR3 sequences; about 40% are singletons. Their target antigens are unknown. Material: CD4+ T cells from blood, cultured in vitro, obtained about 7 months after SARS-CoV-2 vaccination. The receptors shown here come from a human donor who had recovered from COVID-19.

The CDR3 reads CASRQNGPYNSPLHF. CDR3 DNA: TGTGCCAGCAGACAAAACGGGCCCTATAATTCACCCCTCCACTTT. This sequence joins TRBV2 and TRBJ1-6, with no clear D. The CDR3 contains 15 residues. Germline V gene lookup returns CDR1 SNHLY and CDR2 FYNNEI. V lost 6 bases and J 2 bases, leaving 11 bases between the germline ends.

This CDR3 reads CASSEQGTRGYTF. Here the CDR3 DNA reads TGTGCCAGCAGCGAACAGGGGACAAGGGGCTACACCTTC. The gene calls are TRBV6-1 and TRBJ1-2, with 7 bases lining up with TRBD1. The CDR3 is made up of 13 amino acids. Germline V CDR1 and CDR2: MNHNS, SASEGT. Trimming took 6 bases from V and 8 from J; bases not matched to a gene: 9.

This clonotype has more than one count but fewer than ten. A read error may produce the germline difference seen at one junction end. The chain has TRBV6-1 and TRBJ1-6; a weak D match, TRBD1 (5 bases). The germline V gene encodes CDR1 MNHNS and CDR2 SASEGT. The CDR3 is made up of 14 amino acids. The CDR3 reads CASNEEGLGSPLHF. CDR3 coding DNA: TGTGCCAGCAATGAAGAGGGGTTAGGTTCACCCCTCCACTTT.

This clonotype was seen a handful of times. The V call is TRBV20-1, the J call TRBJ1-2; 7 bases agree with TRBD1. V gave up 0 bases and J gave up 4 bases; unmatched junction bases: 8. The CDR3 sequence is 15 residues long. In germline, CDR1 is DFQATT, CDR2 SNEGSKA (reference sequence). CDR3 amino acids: CSARDSQGEPYGYTF. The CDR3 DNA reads TGCAGTGCTAGAGATTCGCAGGGGGAGCCCTATGGCTACACCTTC.